This T cell receptor beta chain is drawn from a study of blood T cell repertoires in COVID-19. Study-level background: T cells, B-cell-depleted T cells, or PBMCs supplied cDNA or gDNA.

Authors' analysis steps: How many nucleated cells were present was estimated from reference gene primer amplification. TCRdb's table, derived via immunoSEQ multiplex PCR, lists solely in-frame clones and lacks some. V and J calls and clone size come straight from that table; D and trimming were deduced from the DNA. The sample has approximately 330,000 clones; approximately 86% are singletons. Seattle's enrolled individuals joined amid active infection and were then monitored longitudinally. Trimming stripped 3 bases from V and 11 bases from J, with 19 bases between. There are 14 residues in the CDR3. Germline V gene sequence: CDR1 SGHTA, CDR2 FQGNSA.

Sequenced sample: peripheral blood. The clonotype originates from a man in his thirties or forties with COVID-19, enrolled during active disease. The chain uses TRBV7-2 and TRBJ1-1; maybe TRBD1 (6 bases). CDR3 sequence (DNA): TGTGCCAGCAGCTTTGACCGACAGGATCGAATCGCTTTCTTT. Protein product: CASSFDRQDRIAFF.